Here is one T cell receptor beta chain with its context. The source of the sample is a study of blood T cell repertoires in COVID-19. Overall study context: Whether acute or convalescent, the COVID-19 samples came from the United States, Italy and Spain.

Original handling: Estimation of nucleated cell counts was performed using reference gene primer amplification. Method: immunoSEQ multiplex PCR; TCRdb's copy keeps in-frame clones and lacks some. V, J and clone size are those of that table, while D and trimming were read from the DNA. This sample has 200,000 to 300,000 clones, with 70% to 90% found just once. The sample was peripheral blood. The receptor comes from a man under 40 with active or convalescent COVID-19.

The CDR3 spells CASSLQTNYGYTF. In DNA, the CDR3 is TGTGCCAGCAGTTTACAGACTAACTATGGCTACACCTTC. The chain employs TRBV7-9 and TRBJ1-2; D unresolved. V lost 6 bases and J 0 bases, leaving 8 bases between the germline ends. CDR3 length: 13 amino acids. CDR1 is SEHNR and CDR2 is FQNEAQ in the germline V gene (reference sequence).